The 23 T cell receptor beta chains given below trace back to one sample, sequenced in a study of post-analysis software for immune sequencing data. Regarding the study as a whole: Comparison of patients with controls showed about 5 TRBV segments more frequent in patients, TRBV5-6, TRBV5-1 and TRBV20-1 among them.

These TCRs' antigens remain unknown. Presence of unique molecular identifiers characterized the TCR beta cDNA libraries. Via MiXCR, TCRdb re-called the PCR reads, giving one row per CDR3 protein. Of about 400,000 distinct CDR3 sequences in the sample, 30% to 45% were seen once. Sequencing was performed on blood. The origin of the receptors is a girl aged 10-17 years with multiple sclerosis.

The chain links TRBV27 to TRBJ2-3; D ambiguous. V shed 6 bases and J shed 4 bases, with 8 bases lying between them. CDR1 and CDR2 (germline): MNHEY, SMNVEV (reference sequence). The CDR3 has 12 residues. The CDR3 spells CASRGWADTQYF. CDR3 in DNA: TGTGCCAGCAGGGGATGGGCAGATACGCAGTATTTT.

The V and J genes are TRBV6-1 and TRBJ1-5; D might be TRBD1 (6 bases). Germline CDR1 and CDR2: MNHNS and SASEGT. The CDR3 is made up of 15 amino acids. Trimming removed 6 bases at V and 3 bases at J, with 15 bases between. CDR3 amino acids: CASRIQGSDNQPQHF. CDR3 sequence (DNA): TGTGCCAGCAGGATCCAGGGGAGCGACAATCAGCCCCAGCATTTT.

The chain employs TRBV4-3 and TRBJ2-2; 8 bases are a match to TRBD1. V was clipped by 0 bases and J by 1 base; unmatched bases: 13. Germline CDR1 and CDR2: LGHNA and YSLEER. CDR3 size: 20 residues. In nucleotides, the CDR3 is TGCGCCAGCAGCCAAGATCCGCAAGCCCCCGGGACAGGGAACACCGGGGAGCTGTTTTTT. It translates to CASSQDPQAPGTGNTGELFF.

A single count supports this clonotype. V usage is TRBV6-5 and J usage is TRBJ2-2; the D gene is possibly TRBD2 (5 bases). Germline V gene data show CDR1 as MNHEY and CDR2 as SVGAGI. V gave up 6 bases and J gave up 1 base, with 9 bases separating them. The CDR3 extends over 14 amino acids. The CDR3 region has the DNA TGTGCCAGCAGCACGGGGAGGAACACCGGGGAGCTGTTTTTT. This translates into CASSTGRNTGELFF.

This rearrangement joins TRBV28 to TRBJ2-3, with TRBD1 identical over 9 bases. Germline trimming cut 8 bases from V and 4 bases from J; bases unmatched to any gene: 7. This CDR3 region has 14 residues. Germline V lookup: CDR1 MDHEN, CDR2 SYDVKM. The CDR3 coding sequence is TGTGCCAGCGTCACAGGGGGCAGGGCAGATACGCAGTATTTT. Protein sequence: CASVTGGRADTQYF.

A word on this clonotype: This may come from a read error, since a much larger clone is one base off. The rearrangement uses TRBV10-3 and TRBJ2-5; D tentatively reads TRBD1 or TRBD2 (6 bases each). The CDR3 consists of 12 residues. V lost 10 bases to trimming and J lost 11 bases, with 20 bases between them. Germline V gene lookup returns CDR1 ENHRY and CDR2 SYGVKD. DNA for the CDR3: TGTGCCAGCAGCTTACTTGGGGGGCAACAGTACTTC. Translated: CASSLLGGQQYF.

This clonotype has only a few counts. The chain is built from TRBV3-1 and TRBJ2-5, with D possibly being TRBD1 or TRBD2 (5 bases each). The DNA end is more similar to TRBJ2-7, so the J call may be wrong. The CDR3 has 18 residues. Germline loops: CDR1 LGHDT, CDR2 YNNKEL (reference sequence). CDR3 protein: CASSPWNWRADKAYEQYF. The CDR3 DNA reads as TGTGCCAGCAGCCCATGGAACTGGCGGGCGGACAAGGCCTACGAGCAGTACTTC.

This clonotype was counted only a few times. CDR3 in amino acids: CASTDTSPSTDTQYF. The CDR3 nucleotides read TGTGCCAGCACCGACACTAGTCCAAGCACAGATACGCAGTATTTT. The chain uses TRBV7-9 and TRBJ2-3; D possibly corresponds to TRBD2 (5 bases). Germline-derived CDR1 and CDR2 are SEHNR and FQNEAQ (reference sequence). The CDR3 consists of 15 residues. V was pared by 7 bases and J by 0 bases, with 14 bases between.

The genes are TRBV12-3 or TRBV12-4 and TRBJ2-5, with no clear D. Near its end, the DNA agrees better with TRBJ2-7, so the J call may be wrong. The CDR3 is made up of 17 amino acids. The DNA for the CDR3 is TGTGCCAGCAGTTTTGCTCCCGACAACTCGCTAAAAGACGAGCAGTACTTC. It yields the protein CASSFAPDNSLKDEQYF.

The chain carries TRBV20-1 and TRBJ1-6, with D uncertain. The CDR3 extends over 15 amino acids. V lost 6 bases to trimming and J lost 0 bases, with 12 bases between them. The germline gives CDR1 DFQATT, CDR2 SNEGSKA (reference sequence). CDR3 sequence: CSATVQSSYNSPLHF. CDR3 nucleotides: TGCAGTGCGACTGTCCAGAGCTCCTATAATTCACCCCTCCACTTT.

This clonotype came up many times. The V call is TRBV6-1, the J call TRBJ1-4, with TRBD1 matching 9 bases. The CDR3 is 15 amino acids. Trimming removed 0 bases from V and 5 bases from J; junction bases left unmatched: 1. Germline CDR1 reads MNHNS; CDR2 reads SASEGT. In nucleotides, the CDR3 is TGTGCCAGCAGTGAAGCCGGGACAGGGAATGAAAAACTGTTTTTT. This codes for CASSEAGTGNEKLFF.

The chain uses TRBV7-3 and TRBJ2-1; 8 nucleotides align to TRBD1. Germline loops: CDR1 SGHTA, CDR2 FQGTGA. The V segment lost 5 bases and the J segment 6 bases; nucleotides outside the gene matches: 9. The CDR3 extends over 15 amino acids. DNA of the CDR3: TGTGCCAGCAGCCAAGGACAGGGAAGTAGCAATGAGCAGTTCTTC. The encoded protein is CASSQGQGSSNEQFF.

This clonotype was counted only a few times. V gene TRBV6-7 combines with J gene TRBJ2-7; unclear D gene. TRBV6-7 is annotated as an ORF whose role is uncertain. The ends were cut back, 5 bases at V and 1 base at J, with 24 bases in the middle. The CDR3 extends over 18 amino acids. The CDR3 DNA reads as TGTGCCAGCAGTACTCCCTTGTCAGGTCCCTTTTGTTCCTACGAGCAGTACTTC. Encoded protein: CASSTPLSGPFCSYEQYF.

This clonotype was seen many times. This sequence joins TRBV4-1 and TRBJ2-1; TRBD2 agrees at 10 bases. V dropped 0 bases and J dropped 4; count of bases not matched to a gene: 9. Germline V gives CDR1 MGHRA, CDR2 YSYEKL. The CDR3 runs 18 residues. The CDR3 loop reads CASSQDPAGGPGYNEQFF. The DNA of the CDR3 is TGCGCCAGCAGCCAAGATCCAGCGGGGGGGCCGGGATACAATGAGCAGTTCTTC.

This chain connects TRBV12-3 or TRBV12-4 to TRBJ2-1, with D tentatively TRBD2 (6 bases). V was shortened by 6 bases and J by 5 bases, with 17 bases between the two germline ends. The CDR3 is 15 residues long. CDR3 sequence: CASSSQAGTHNEQFF. In nucleotides, the CDR3 is TGTGCCAGCAGCTCGCAGGCGGGAACACACAATGAGCAGTTCTTC.

The J gene is TRBJ2-5, the V gene TRBV9, with 7 positions matching TRBD1. The CDR3 is 16 amino acids. CDR1 is SGDLS and CDR2 is YYNGEE in the germline V gene. Unmatched junction bases numbered 16, after V lost 4 bases and J lost 7 bases. CDR3: CASSPGRDSLYGTQYF. In nucleotides, the CDR3 is TGTGCCAGCAGCCCCGGAAGGGACAGCCTTTACGGGACCCAGTACTTC.

V gene TRBV11-1 combines with J gene TRBJ1-2, with TRBD1 as a possible D gene (5 bases). The ends were cut back, 3 bases at V and 7 bases at J, with 9 bases in the middle. The V gene's germline CDR1 is SGHAT and CDR2 FQDESV (reference sequence). This CDR3 spans 12 amino acids. As DNA, the CDR3 is TGTGCCAGCAGCTTGATGGGGGTTGGCTACACCTTC. This gives the protein CASSLMGVGYTF.

This clonotype was counted only a few times. This chain joins TRBV28 and TRBJ2-7; D possibly corresponds to TRBD1 (6 bases). The CDR3 is 13 residues long. Germline V gene sequence: CDR1 MDHEN, CDR2 SYDVKM. Trimming shortened V by 6 bases and J by 4 bases, and 13 bases separated the two germline ends. CDR3 nucleotide sequence: TGTGCCAGCAGCCCCGGACAGCGGTACGAGCAGTACTTC. Its translation is CASSPGQRYEQYF.

The CDR3 sequence is CASSVVGASNTIYF. The DNA of the CDR3 is TGTGCCAGCAGCGTAGTCGGGGCTTCAAACACCATATATTTT. The chain uses TRBV9 and TRBJ1-3; D perhaps matches TRBD1 (5 bases). Looked up from germline, CDR1 is SGDLS and CDR2 is YYNGEE. Trimming shortened V by 0 bases and J by 6 bases, and 10 bases separated the two germline ends. The CDR3 consists of 14 residues.

J is TRBJ2-3 and V is TRBV29-1; possible D gene TRBD1, 6 bases. CDR1 is SQVTM, CDR2 ANQGSEA, per germline. With 6 bases removed from V and 0 bases from J, the gap between germline ends came to 19 bases. This CDR3 comprises 16 residues. The CDR3 DNA follows: TGCAGCGTGCACAGGGATCTAGGACTTAGCACAGATACGCAGTATTTT. The encoded protein is CSVHRDLGLSTDTQYF.

This clonotype showed up just a few times. This chain connects TRBV20-1 to TRBJ2-6; D unresolved. The germline gives CDR1 DFQATT, CDR2 SNEGSKA (reference sequence). The V end lost 3 bases, the J end lost 0 bases, and 9 bases lay between the germline ends. The CDR3 is 15 amino acids. The CDR3 loop is CSASDTRSGANVLTF. The CDR3, as DNA: TGCAGTGCTAGTGACACCCGCTCTGGGGCCAACGTCCTGACTTTC.

This clonotype has more than one count but fewer than ten. The gene calls are TRBV4-3 and TRBJ1-2, with D perhaps matching TRBD1 (5 bases). V shed 1 base and J shed 4 bases, with 10 bases lying between them. Germline V lookup: CDR1 LGHNA, CDR2 YSLEER. The length of the CDR3 is 14 residues. The CDR3 reads CASSQGITGYGYTF. For the CDR3, the DNA is TGCGCCAGCAGCCAAGGAATAACAGGCTATGGCTACACCTTC.

The rearrangement uses TRBV7-3 and TRBJ1-2; D ambiguous. The CDR3 length is 15 residues. With 4 bases removed from V and 8 bases from J, the gap between germline ends came to 20 bases. Germline V gene data show CDR1 as SGHTA and CDR2 as FQGTGA. The CDR3 sequence is CASSYFPEQLTGYTF. The CDR3 DNA follows: TGTGCCAGCAGCTATTTTCCCGAGCAATTGACGGGCTACACCTTC.